These 32 T cell receptor beta chains came from one sample sequenced in a study of OX40 agonist ivuxolimab in advanced cancers. Profiled with immunoSEQ multiplex PCR; TCRdb holds only in-frame clones, not every one. Among 150,000 to 190,000 clones listed, approximately 94% were seen once. This specimen consisted of CD4+ or CD8+ T cells sorted from blood, obtained in a trial of the OX40 agonist ivuxolimab. These receptors came from an adult with an advanced solid tumor such as melanoma, head and neck, liver or kidney cancer.

This sequence joins TRBV7-2 and TRBJ2-3; the match to TRBD2 covers 10 bases. V lost 7 bases to trimming and J lost 1 base; unmatched junction nucleotides: 8. Germline V lookup: CDR1 SGHTA, CDR2 FQGNSA. The CDR3 has 16 residues. CDR3 sequence: CASIPLGTSGTDTQYF. DNA for the CDR3: TGTGCCAGCATCCCGTTAGGGACTAGCGGCACAGATACGCAGTATTTT.

This CDR3 is CASSLGARYNEQFF. DNA for the CDR3: TGCGCCAGCAGCTTGGGGGCTCGTTACAATGAGCAGTTCTTC. The chain carries TRBV5-1 and TRBJ2-1; D is unresolved. V lost 0 bases and J lost 4, with 8 bases in between. Looked up from germline, CDR1 is SGHRS and CDR2 is YFSETQ. The CDR3 has 14 amino acids.

The chain is built from TRBV7-2 and TRBJ1-1; maybe TRBD1 (6 bases). The V and J ends lost 5 bases and 7 bases respectively, with 11 bases between them. The CDR3 has 12 residues. Germline V gene sequence: CDR1 SGHTA, CDR2 FQGNSA. The CDR3 spells CASSGGSSEAFF. DNA of the CDR3: TGTGCCAGCAGCGGGGGCAGTAGTGAAGCTTTCTTT.

J is TRBJ2-7 and V is TRBV7-8; 7 bases are a match to TRBD2. V dropped 2 bases and J dropped 7; count of bases not matched to a gene: 11. The CDR3 contains 15 residues. CDR1 and CDR2 from the germline V gene are SGHVS and FQNEAQ. The CDR3 is CASSLYAGLGGEQYF. The DNA for the CDR3 is TGTGCCAGCAGCTTATATGCAGGGTTGGGAGGGGAGCAGTACTTC.

This clone was observed a single time. Here the CDR3 reads CASSLSGGLYEQYF. CDR3 in DNA: TGTGCCAGCAGCTTATCGGGGGGGCTATACGAGCAGTACTTC. The chain carries TRBV7-2 and TRBJ2-7; 8 nucleotides agree with TRBD2. The CDR3 runs 14 residues. Germline assignment: CDR1 SGHTA and CDR2 FQGNSA. J gave up 4 bases and V 2 bases, and 4 bases lay outside the gene matches.

V usage is TRBV7-8 and J usage is TRBJ1-6; 7 positions agree with TRBD1. V shed 5 bases, J shed 7 bases, and the junction held 5 bases outside the gene matches. Germline CDR1 and CDR2: SGHVS and FQNEAQ. This CDR3 region has 14 residues. CDR3: CASSSRQGNSPLHF. CDR3 nucleotide sequence: TGTGCCAGCAGCAGTCGACAGGGCAATTCACCCCTCCACTTT.

The CDR3 bases are TGTGCCAGCAGTCGAAGGACATCCCAGTACTTC. Translation: CASSRRTSQYF. This rearrangement joins TRBV6-5 to TRBJ2-7; D might be TRBD1 (5 bases). V dropped 5 bases and J dropped 10 bases, with 12 bases sitting between them. CDR3 length equals 11 residues. CDR1 and CDR2 (germline): MNHEY, SVGAGI.

J is TRBJ1-3 and V is TRBV28, with D hard to call. Germline CDR1 MDHEN, CDR2 SYDVKM. This CDR3 is 15 amino acids long. Trimming stripped 2 bases from V and 0 bases from J, with 8 bases between. The CDR3 region is CASSLATSSGNTIYF. In nucleotides, the CDR3 is TGTGCCAGCAGTTTAGCCACGAGCTCTGGAAACACCATATATTTT.

The chain employs TRBV28 and TRBJ1-2, with D maybe TRBD1 (6 bases). The CDR3 is made up of 15 amino acids. The V gene's germline CDR1 is MDHEN and CDR2 SYDVKM. Between the trimmed V and J ends, which lost 3 bases and 0 bases, there was a span of 11 bases. CDR3 coding DNA: TGTGCCAGCAGTTTGGGGGGGCCTACTAACTATGGCTACACCTTC. Amino acid sequence: CASSLGGPTNYGYTF.

The V gene is TRBV28, the J gene TRBJ2-1; 10 bases fit TRBD2. The V gene end was trimmed by 9 bases and the J gene end by 2 bases; junction bases not matched to a gene: 4. The CDR3 spans 14 residues. Germline V gives CDR1 MDHEN, CDR2 SYDVKM. CDR3 sequence reads: CASTGLAAYNEQFF. CDR3 DNA: TGTGCCAGTACTGGACTAGCGGCCTACAATGAGCAGTTCTTC.

V is TRBV6-6 and J is TRBJ2-7, with 7 bases matching TRBD1. V shed 7 bases, J shed 3 bases, and the junction held 6 bases outside the gene matches. Germline-derived CDR1 and CDR2 are MNHNY and SVGAGI (reference sequence). The CDR3 loop spans 13 amino acids. CDR3 nucleotides: TGTGCCAGCAAGAGGACAGGTCTCTACGAGCAGTACTTC. It yields the protein CASKRTGLYEQYF.

This clone was seen once. One junction end does not reproduce the germline sequence, and a read error may be involved. The chain carries TRBV7-9 and TRBJ2-1; possible D gene TRBD1, 6 bases. The CDR3 covers 10 residues. The V gene's germline CDR1 is SEHNR and CDR2 FQNEAQ (reference sequence). The DNA of the CDR3 is TGCGGGACATCTTACAATGAGCAGTTCTTC. Translating gives CGTSYNEQFF.

The rearrangement joins TRBV11-2 to TRBJ1-3; D unclear. The germline V gene encodes CDR1 SGHAT and CDR2 FQNNGV. The V end lost 5 bases, the J end lost 0 bases, and 11 bases lay between the germline ends. The CDR3 contains 15 residues. CDR3 in DNA: TGTGCCAGCAGCCACCTCCTGAGCTCTGGAAACACCATATATTTT. Its translation is CASSHLLSSGNTIYF. The whole variable domain, filled in from reference TRBV11-2 and TRBJ1-3, reads EAGVAQSPRYKIIEKRQSVAFWCNPISGHATLYWYQQILGQGPKLLIQFQNNGVVDDSQLPKDRFSAERLKGVDSTLKIQPAKLEDSAVYLCASSHLLSSGNTIYFGEGSWLTVV.

The genes are TRBV6-1 and TRBJ1-4, with 9 bases identical to TRBD1. The CDR3 extends over 17 amino acids. CDR1 is MNHNS, CDR2 SASEGT, per germline. With 4 bases clipped from V and 7 bases from J, the junction kept 13 bases outside the gene matches. The CDR3 sequence is CASSASPGQGRGEKLFF. For the CDR3, the DNA is TGTGCCAGCAGTGCCAGCCCGGGACAGGGTCGGGGTGAAAAACTGTTTTTT.

The rearrangement joins TRBV12-5 to TRBJ2-5, with D perhaps matching TRBD1 or TRBD2 (5 bases each). The CDR3 contains 15 residues. The germline V and J ends were trimmed by 1 base and 1 base, with 10 bases remaining between them. The V gene's germline CDR1 is LGHNT and CDR2 FRNRAP. The CDR3 is CASGLGGPGQETQYF. CDR3 DNA sequence: TGTGCTAGTGGTTTGGGGGGACCTGGCCAAGAGACCCAGTACTTC.

The CDR3 bases are TGTGCCAGCAGAGACAGCCGCTCTGGAAACACCATATATTTT. It encodes CASRDSRSGNTIYF. The rearrangement joins TRBV28 to TRBJ1-3, with a tentative D call TRBD1 (5 bases). The V end lost 6 bases, the J end lost 0 bases, and 9 bases lay between the germline ends. The CDR3 extends over 14 amino acids. Germline V gene data show CDR1 as MDHEN and CDR2 as SYDVKM. Together with reference TRBV28 and TRBJ1-3, the CDR3 gives the full variable domain: DVKVTQSSRYLVKRTGEKVFLECVQDMDHENMFWYRQDPGLGLRLIYFSYDVKMKEKGDIPEGYSVSREKKERFSLILESASTNQTSMYLCASRDSRSGNTIYFGEGSWLTVV.

The gene calls are TRBV10-2 and TRBJ2-2, with 9 bases aligning to TRBD1. The CDR3 consists of 17 residues. The V gene end was trimmed by 7 bases and the J gene end by 6 bases; junction bases not matched to a gene: 15. Germline V gene lookup returns CDR1 WSHSY and CDR2 SAAADI. The CDR3 region is CASNGPGTGIVAGELFF. The CDR3 DNA follows: TGCGCCAGCAATGGACCCGGGACAGGGATTGTGGCCGGGGAGCTGTTTTTT.

This chain joins TRBV5-1 and TRBJ1-2; D unresolved. The CDR3 has 14 amino acids. V dropped 2 bases and J dropped 2 bases, with 10 bases sitting between them. Germline CDR1 SGHRS, CDR2 YFSETQ. Here the CDR3 DNA reads TGCGCCAGCAGCTTAGGGCCCGAGAACTATGGCTACACCTTC. It encodes CASSLGPENYGYTF.

The chain links TRBV5-1 to TRBJ1-6; possible D gene TRBD1, 5 bases. Trimming removed 0 bases from V and 8 bases from J, with 21 bases in between. CDR1 SGHRS and CDR2 YFSETQ come from the germline V gene. The CDR3 covers 18 residues. CDR3 DNA sequence: TGCGCCAGCAGCTTGGCGTACCGACCGGGACCGAGAGATTCACCCCTCCACTTT. Encoded protein: CASSLAYRPGPRDSPLHF.

The J gene is TRBJ1-4, the V gene TRBV6-1; 10 nucleotides align to TRBD1. The CDR3 consists of 15 residues. CDR1 and CDR2 from the germline V gene are MNHNS and SASEGT. V shed 6 bases and J 2 bases; nucleotides not matched to a gene: 3. The DNA of the CDR3 is TGTGCCAGCAGCCGACAGGGGGCGACTAATGAAAAACTGTTTTTT. Translating it yields CASSRQGATNEKLFF.

This clone came up a few times. This chain joins TRBV10-3 and TRBJ1-1; D is uncertain. The CDR3 covers 14 residues. The V and J ends lost 3 bases and 5 bases respectively, with 13 bases between them. In germline, CDR1 is ENHRY, CDR2 SYGVKD. CDR3 bases: TGTGCCATCAGTGAACCCCTGATCGGGACTGAAGCTTTCTTT. Its translation is CAISEPLIGTEAFF.

This chain uses TRBV19 with TRBJ2-2; D is unresolved. The germline gives CDR1 LNHDA, CDR2 SQIVND (reference sequence). Trimming left V 4 bases short and J 1 base short, with 7 bases between. This CDR3 region has 14 residues. The CDR3: CASSRDGNTGELFF. CDR3 nucleotides: TGTGCCAGTAGTAGAGACGGGAACACCGGGGAGCTGTTTTTT.

V gene TRBV7-2 combines with J gene TRBJ2-5; 12 bases fit TRBD2. The germline V gene encodes CDR1 SGHTA and CDR2 FQGNSA. V was pared by 5 bases and J by 4 bases, with 8 bases of the junction left unmatched. The CDR3 runs 16 residues. CDR3: CASSQTSGSGGETQYF. Written as DNA, the CDR3 is TGTGCCAGCAGCCAGACTAGCGGGAGCGGTGGAGAGACCCAGTACTTC.

V is TRBV10-3 and J is TRBJ2-4; a possible D gene is TRBD1 (6 bases). This CDR3 is 13 amino acids long. Germline V lookup: CDR1 ENHRY, CDR2 SYGVKD. V was pared by 3 bases and J by 5 bases, with 8 bases between. This chain's CDR3 is CAISDSGENIQYF. CDR3 nucleotides: TGTGCCATCAGTGATTCAGGGGAAAACATTCAGTACTTC.

The chain recombines TRBV6-5 with TRBJ2-1; D not resolved. Trimming cost V 8 bases and J 1 base, with 12 bases left between them. The CDR3 sequence is 14 residues long. The V gene's germline CDR1 is MNHEY and CDR2 SVGAGI. The CDR3 spells CASCNGDSYNEQFF. CDR3 nucleotides: TGTGCCAGCTGTAATGGGGATTCCTACAATGAGCAGTTCTTC.

The rearrangement joins TRBV30 to TRBJ1-6; no clear D. The germline CDR1 and CDR2 sequences are GTSNPN and SVGIG (reference sequence). The length of the CDR3 is 13 residues. V was trimmed by 7 bases and J by 6 bases, leaving 13 bases between them. The CDR3 coding sequence is TGTGCCTTCCACCGGGGTCCTAATTCACCCCTCCACTTT. It encodes CAFHRGPNSPLHF.

This rearrangement joins TRBV19 to TRBJ2-7; D possibly uses TRBD1 or TRBD2 (5 bases each). CDR1 and CDR2 (germline): LNHDA, SQIVND (reference sequence). The CDR3 covers 15 residues. Trimming removed 5 bases at V and 1 base at J, with 15 bases between. In nucleotides, the CDR3 is TGTGCCAGTAGTCCGTCTCGGGACGCGTCCTACGAGCAGTACTTC. Protein: CASSPSRDASYEQYF.

The chain recombines TRBV7-2 with TRBJ2-3; perhaps TRBD1 as D (5 bases). The CDR3 runs 14 residues. Trimming took 7 bases from V and 2 from J, leaving 13 bases between them. CDR1 SGHTA and CDR2 FQGNSA come from the germline V gene. CDR3 loop: CASKRGTLTDTQYF. CDR3 nucleotides: TGTGCCAGCAAAAGGGGCACACTCACAGATACGCAGTATTTT.

V gene TRBV18 combines with J gene TRBJ2-1, with TRBD2 matching over 12 bases. V lost 3 bases to trimming and J lost 0 bases; unmatched junction nucleotides: 9. This CDR3 is 19 amino acids long. Germline-derived CDR1 and CDR2 are KGHSH and LQKENI. DNA for the CDR3: TGTGCCAGCTCACCCCTAGCGGGGGGGGACCCGGACTCCTACAATGAGCAGTTCTTC. Amino acid sequence: CASSPLAGGDPDSYNEQFF.

This clone was found once. J is TRBJ1-1 and V is TRBV7-2; D possibly corresponds to TRBD1 (5 bases). V shed 5 bases and J shed 8 bases, with 18 bases lying between them. The CDR3 spans 14 residues. The germline V gene encodes CDR1 SGHTA and CDR2 FQGNSA. CDR3 nucleotides: TGTGCCAGCAGCATGGGACGCGGGGAACAAGAAGCTTTCTTT. Residues: CASSMGRGEQEAFF. The whole variable domain, remainder taken from reference TRBV7-2 and TRBJ1-1, is GAGVSQSPSNKVTEKGKDVELRCDPISGHTALYWYRQSLGQGLEFLIYFQGNSAPDKSGLPSDRFSAERTGGSVSTLTIQRTQQEDSAVYLCASSMGRGEQEAFFGQGTRLTVV.

The chain couples TRBV6-6 to TRBJ1-1; 9 nucleotides match TRBD1. CDR3 length: 15 residues. The V and J ends lost 6 bases and 3 bases, in that order; junction bases with no gene match: 8. Germline V gene sequence: CDR1 MNHNY, CDR2 SVGAGI (reference sequence). The DNA of the CDR3 is TGTGCCAGCAGACGTACAGGGGGCTTGGACACTGAAGCTTTCTTT. Amino acid sequence: CASRRTGGLDTEAFF.

The gene calls are TRBV6-1 and TRBJ1-1; 8 bases agree with TRBD1. Germline loops: CDR1 MNHNS, CDR2 SASEGT. This CDR3 comprises 14 residues. Trimming at V came to 11 bases and at J to 5 bases, leaving 13 bases not matched to a gene. In nucleotides, the CDR3 is TGTGCCGGTAGGGACAGGCCGAAAGAGACTGAAGCTTTCTTT. Amino acid sequence: CAGRDRPKETEAFF.